The 12 T cell receptor beta chains listed next were all sequenced from one sample in a study of OX40 agonist ivuxolimab in advanced cancers. The method was immunoSEQ multiplex PCR; TCRdb's version includes in-frame clones alone and lacks a portion of them. In the table there are about 86,000 clones, roughly 85% of which are singletons. This sample comprised CD4+ or CD8+ T cells sorted from blood, obtained in a trial of the OX40 agonist ivuxolimab. The source is an adult with an advanced solid tumor such as melanoma, head and neck, liver or kidney cancer.

This chain uses TRBV7-9 with TRBJ2-5, with D possibly TRBD2 on 6 matching bases. CDR3 length: 15 residues. Germline CDR1 is SEHNR and CDR2 is FQNEAQ (reference sequence). Trimming shortened V by 4 bases and J by 4 bases, and 16 bases separated the two germline ends. The CDR3 DNA is TGTGCCAGCAGCTCCTTGGGGATAGCGGTAGAGACCCAGTACTTC. Translated: CASSSLGIAVETQYF.

The chain couples TRBV20-1 to TRBJ1-6; no clear D gene. The CDR3 is made up of 11 amino acids. Germline CDR1 reads DFQATT; CDR2 reads SNEGSKA (reference sequence). V lost 5 bases and J 7 bases, leaving 6 bases between the germline ends. CDR3 sequence reads: CSASWNSPLHF. DNA for the CDR3: TGCAGTGCTTCATGGAATTCACCCCTCCACTTT.

The chain joins TRBV6-5 to TRBJ1-2; D gene unclear. Deletions cut 4 bases from V and 7 bases from J, with 7 bases between. The CDR3 has 11 amino acids. Germline loops: CDR1 MNHEY, CDR2 SVGAGI. CDR3 nucleotide sequence: TGTGCCAGCAGTTCTATGGGTGGCTACACCTTC. It encodes CASSSMGGYTF.

The V gene is TRBV9, the J gene TRBJ2-2, with D maybe TRBD2 (6 bases). The germline gives CDR1 SGDLS, CDR2 YYNGEE. The V end lost 4 bases, the J end lost 13 bases, and 14 bases lay between the germline ends. The CDR3 extends over 12 amino acids. The DNA for the CDR3 is TGTGCCAGCAGCCCTACCGGGGACTTGCTGTTTTTT. It translates to CASSPTGDLLFF.

A few counts support this clone. The chain recombines TRBV4-1 with TRBJ2-3; 7 bases align to TRBD2. This CDR3 region has 14 residues. The ends lost 4 bases at V and 6 bases at J; junction bases unmatched: 7. Germline CDR1 and CDR2: MGHRA and YSYEKL. The CDR3 sequence: CASSRTRGADTQYF. As DNA, the CDR3 is TGCGCCAGCAGCCGGACTAGAGGGGCGGATACGCAGTATTTT.

The chain uses TRBV10-3 and TRBJ1-6; maybe TRBD1 (5 bases). CDR1 is ENHRY and CDR2 is SYGVKD in the germline V gene. CDR3 length: 15 residues. Deletions cut 0 bases from V and 5 bases from J, with 8 bases between. DNA of the CDR3: TGTGCCATCAGTGAGTCAGGGGAAAATAATTCACCCCTCCACTTT. Amino acids: CAISESGENNSPLHF.

The V call is TRBV12-2, the J call TRBJ2-7; TRBD2, as called in the table, went unchecked against the DNA. TRBV12-2 is a pseudogene locus. The CDR3 runs 16 residues. Here the CDR3 reads CASRLVPRFTSYEQYF. The CDR3 region has the DNA TGTGCAAGTCGCTTAGTTCCCCGTTTTACTTCCTACGAGCAGTACTTC.

The chain employs TRBV7-3 and TRBJ2-1; 10 bases map to TRBD2. The CDR3 spans 16 residues. With V trimmed by 5 bases and J by 4 bases, 8 bases remained unmatched. Germline V CDR1 and CDR2: SGHTA, FQGTGA. The CDR3 DNA follows: TGTGCCAGCAGCCCCGGGGTAGCGGGGGGTTACAATGAGCAGTTCTTC. Protein: CASSPGVAGGYNEQFF.

This chain joins TRBV2 and TRBJ2-5; 7 positions match TRBD1. V shed 8 bases, J shed 2 bases, and the junction held 5 bases outside the gene matches. CDR1 and CDR2 from the germline V gene are SNHLY and FYNNEI. The CDR3 is made up of 13 amino acids. CDR3 loop: CASGQEIQETQYF. In DNA form, the CDR3 reads TGTGCCAGCGGACAGGAGATACAAGAGACCCAGTACTTC.

The V call is TRBV19, the J call TRBJ2-3; 11 nucleotides line up with TRBD2. J was trimmed by 3 bases and V by 2 bases; bases with no gene match: 4. This CDR3 is 16 amino acids long. CDR1 LNHDA and CDR2 SQIVND come from the germline V gene (reference sequence). The CDR3 is CASSIWASGGTDTQYF. CDR3 in DNA: TGTGCCAGTAGTATATGGGCTAGCGGGGGGACAGATACGCAGTATTTT. Complete variable domain (other parts from reference TRBV19 and TRBJ2-3): DGGITQSPKYLFRKEGQNVTLSCEQNLNHDAMYWYRQDPGQGLRLIYYSQIVNDFQKGDIAEGYSVSREKKESFPLTVTSAQKNPTAFYLCASSIWASGGTDTQYFGPGTRLTVL.

The gene calls are TRBV2 and TRBJ1-2; D is possibly TRBD1 (5 bases). The CDR3 has 12 residues. Trimming stripped 3 bases from V and 4 bases from J, with 6 bases between. Germline V gene sequence: CDR1 SNHLY, CDR2 FYNNEI. CDR3 in DNA: TGTGCCAGCAGTGACGACAGCTATGGCTACACCTTC. It encodes CASSDDSYGYTF.

The V and J genes are TRBV27 and TRBJ2-7, with 11 nucleotides matching TRBD2. Germline V lookup: CDR1 MNHEY, CDR2 SMNVEV (reference sequence). The CDR3 consists of 14 residues. Losses at the gene ends were 4 bases for V and 5 bases for J; bases not matched to a gene: 4. The CDR3 here is CASSSTSGTNEQYF. The CDR3 nucleotides read TGTGCCAGCAGTTCGACTAGCGGGACGAACGAGCAGTACTTC.